This TCR beta chain was recovered during a study of early T cells in non-severe SARS-CoV-2 infection. A single record per CDR3 protein comes from TCRdb applying MiXCR to the 5' RACE reads. The sample carries some 82,000 distinct CDR3 sequences, approximately 12% recorded once. The CDR3 is made up of 17 amino acids. Germline CDR1 is MNHEY and CDR2 is SVGEGT. V lost 4 bases, J lost 1 base, and 19 bases lay in between. This clonotype was observed a handful of times. J is TRBJ2-5 and V is TRBV6-2 or TRBV6-3; D is perhaps TRBD1 (6 bases). Sequencing used whole blood, obtained at baseline. The clonotype originates from an adult who was a healthcare worker with PCR-confirmed SARS-CoV-2 infection or an uninfected control (not recorded which). The CDR3 DNA reads TGTGCCAGCAGTTCGGAACCGGGACCAGGGGCCCAAGAGACCCAGTACTTC. Its translation: CASSSEPGPGAQETQYF.